The source of this T cell receptor beta chain is a study of CD8+CD57+ T cells in acquired aplastic anemia. Study in general: DNA from sorted CD4+ and CD8+ cells averaged about 3.2 ug.

The germline V gene has CDR1 LNHNV and CDR2 YYDKDF (reference sequence). Deletions cut 4 bases from V and 6 bases from J, with 11 bases between. The CDR3 extends over 13 amino acids. Genomic DNA was employed as the template in profiling TCR beta VDJ and CDR3. One entry per CDR3 protein, called by TCRdb with MiXCR from the reads. The sample includes 150,000 to 200,000 distinct CDR3 sequences, roughly 47% of them seen just once. This receptor was obtained from a human donor in good health. Material for sequencing was sorted CD4+, CD8+, or CD8+CD57+ T cells (not recorded which) from PBMCs. J is TRBJ2-3 and V is TRBV15; no definite D call. CDR3 bases: TGTGCCACCAGCACGAGTCCCAGCGATACGCAGTATTTT. Protein product: CATSTSPSDTQYF.